The source of this TCR beta chain is a study of blood T cell repertoires in COVID-19. As for the study in general: Specimens from acute and convalescent COVID-19 originated in the United States, Italy and Spain. PBMCs, B-cell-depleted T cells, or T cells were the source of the cDNA or gDNA that made up the material.

Source study methods: Reference gene primers were amplified, and this amplification served to estimate nucleated cell counts. Some clones are missing from TCRdb's copy, which holds only in-frame ones; the method was immunoSEQ multiplex PCR. The V and J calls and clone size were taken over from that table, and D and trimming were inferred from the DNA. The table has some 74,000 clones, 88% seen once. V was cut by 1 base and J by 2 bases, with 15 bases left in between. Germline assignment: CDR1 LGHNA and CDR2 YNFKEQ. The CDR3 consists of 16 residues. The sequenced sample consisted of peripheral blood. This rearrangement joins TRBV4-2 to TRBJ2-7; D might be TRBD1 (5 bases). The clonotype was recovered from a man aged 45-65 years with acute or convalescent COVID-19. Here the CDR3 reads CASSQALSGNTYEQYF. The CDR3 DNA reads TGTGCCAGCAGCCAAGCCTTGTCAGGGAATACCTACGAGCAGTACTTC.